This TCR beta chain stems from a study of T cells in Graves' hyperthyroidism and ophthalmopathy. At the level of the study: Before treatment of any kind, peripheral blood was taken at initial diagnosis. Overall study findings and caveats: A model of 13 V-J features distinguished ophthalmopathy from stable hyperthyroidism.

RNA transcripts yielded amplified TCR beta CDR3 regions. The TCR CDR3 was amplified in a first-round RT-PCR using the HTBI primer set. Using its own MiXCR run on the multiplex PCR reads, TCRdb lists one record per CDR3 protein. Among hundreds of thousands of distinct CDR3 sequences listed, about 15% were seen once. A note on this clonotype: The antigen remains unidentified.

The CDR3 extends over 12 amino acids. V trimming: 7 bases; J trimming: 13 bases; junction bases outside the gene matches: 13. In germline, CDR1 is SGHDT, CDR2 YYEEEE. Lactation, pregnancy, other autoimmune disease or uncontrolled infection led to exclusion of patients. The sequenced sample consisted of blood. The sequence derives from a man between 18 and 29 years old with Graves' ophthalmopathy. This chain joins TRBV5-6 and TRBJ1-2; 7 positions agree with TRBD1. The CDR3 nucleotides read TGTGCCAGCGGCATCCTACAGGGGTTGCGCACCTTC. Its protein product is CASGILQGLRTF.